The T cell receptor (beta chain) described here comes from a study of T cells in Graves' hyperthyroidism and ophthalmopathy. This clonotype has ten or more counts. What was amplified from RNA transcripts were TCR beta CDR3 regions. The TCR CDR3 was amplified in a first-round RT-PCR using the HTBI primer set. Each CDR3 protein gets one entry after TCRdb re-called the multiplex PCR reads with MiXCR. The table includes about 250,000 distinct CDR3 sequences, approximately 24% detected once. V trimming: 3 bases; J trimming: 7 bases; junction bases outside the gene matches: 8. The CDR3 consists of 15 residues.

The genes are TRBV12-3 or TRBV12-4 and TRBJ1-2; 10 nucleotides agree with TRBD1. The specimen was blood. The source is a woman in her thirties or forties with Graves' ophthalmopathy. In DNA, the CDR3 is TGTGCCAGCAGTTTCAGTAGCGGGACAGGGGTTGGCTACACCTTC. It specifies CASSFSSGTGVGYTF.